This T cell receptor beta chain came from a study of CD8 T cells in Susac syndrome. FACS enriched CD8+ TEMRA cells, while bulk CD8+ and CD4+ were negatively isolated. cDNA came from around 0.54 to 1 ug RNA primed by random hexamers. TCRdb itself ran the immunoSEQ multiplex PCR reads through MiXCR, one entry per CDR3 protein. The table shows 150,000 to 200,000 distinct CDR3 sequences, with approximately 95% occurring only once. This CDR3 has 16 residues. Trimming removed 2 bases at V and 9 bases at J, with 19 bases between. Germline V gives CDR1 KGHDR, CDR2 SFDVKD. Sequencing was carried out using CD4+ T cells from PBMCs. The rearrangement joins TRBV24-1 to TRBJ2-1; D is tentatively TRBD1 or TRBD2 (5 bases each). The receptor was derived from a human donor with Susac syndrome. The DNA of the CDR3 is TGTGCCACCAGTGATTCCGGGACCCGGAGGCTCGGTGAGCAGTTCTTC. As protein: CATSDSGTRRLGEQFF.